The clone carrying this TCR beta chain was recorded a few times. Blood RNA came from unsorted whole blood; germline DNA was also extracted. Prior to surgery, four milliliters of peripheral blood were drawn. This sample was included in a study of tumor-infiltrating lymphocytes in primary liver carcinoma. With a constant-region primer, TCR beta cDNA was made from approximately 500 ng of total RNA. Three rounds of nested multiplex PCR with slightly modified ARM-PCR produced TCR beta libraries. Each of the first two PCR rounds ran nine to ten cycles with TRBV1-TRBV30 forward and C-beta reverse primers. TCRdb recomputed calls from the multiplex PCR reads with MiXCR, one row per CDR3 protein. The sample has under 200,000 distinct CDR3 sequences, 65% seen once. The CDR3 sequence is 18 residues long. CDR1 and CDR2 (germline): SGHRS, YFSETQ. V lost 4 bases to trimming and J lost 1 base; unmatched junction nucleotides: 7.

This rearrangement joins TRBV5-1 to TRBJ2-2; 13 nucleotides line up with TRBD2. The receptor's source is a woman aged 55-69 years with primary liver carcinoma and hepatitis B virus infection. The sequenced material came from peripheral blood. The CDR3 DNA sequence: TGCGCCAGCAGCCTGGGACTAGCGGGAAGAGGGAACACCGGGGAGCTGTTTTTT. Its translation: CASSLGLAGRGNTGELFF.